This T cell receptor beta chain was sequenced in a study of blood T cell repertoires in COVID-19. The CDR3 sequence is 15 residues long. Germline V CDR1 and CDR2: SQVTM, ANQGSEA. The V end was cut by 7 bases, the J end by 5 bases, with 23 bases between. Produced via immunoSEQ multiplex PCR; TCRdb's table is partial and in-frame only. The sample lists about 72,000 clones, about 88% occurring once. The sequencing sample was made of peripheral blood. V is TRBV29-1 and J is TRBJ1-1; D ambiguous. The clonotype comes from a human donor in a cohort sampled during active COVID-19. The CDR3 is CSARPEGEVRTEAFF. The CDR3 region has the DNA TGCAGCGCCCGACCTGAGGGCGAAGTTCGGACTGAAGCTTTCTTT.